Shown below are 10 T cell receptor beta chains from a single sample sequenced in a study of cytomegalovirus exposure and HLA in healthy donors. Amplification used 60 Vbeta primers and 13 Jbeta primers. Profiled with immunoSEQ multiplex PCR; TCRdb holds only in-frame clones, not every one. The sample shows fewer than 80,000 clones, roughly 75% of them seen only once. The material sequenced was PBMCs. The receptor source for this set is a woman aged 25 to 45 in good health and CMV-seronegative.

The CDR3 DNA reads TGTGCCAGCAGTGAAGGGCAGGGGGTACGCTACGAGCAGTACTTC. This codes for CASSEGQGVRYEQYF. The chain links TRBV6-1 to TRBJ2-7; 7 bases are a match to TRBD1. The germline V gene has CDR1 MNHNS and CDR2 SASEGT. Germline trimming cut 1 base from V and 3 bases from J; bases unmatched to any gene: 6. The CDR3 runs to 15 residues.

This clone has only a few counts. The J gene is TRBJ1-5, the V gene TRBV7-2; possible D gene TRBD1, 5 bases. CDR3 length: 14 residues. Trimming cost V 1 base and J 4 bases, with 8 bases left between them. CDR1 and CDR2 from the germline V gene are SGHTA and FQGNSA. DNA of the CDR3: TGTGCCAGCAGCTTAGGCGGGGGTAATCAGCCCCAGCATTTT. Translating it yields CASSLGGGNQPQHF.

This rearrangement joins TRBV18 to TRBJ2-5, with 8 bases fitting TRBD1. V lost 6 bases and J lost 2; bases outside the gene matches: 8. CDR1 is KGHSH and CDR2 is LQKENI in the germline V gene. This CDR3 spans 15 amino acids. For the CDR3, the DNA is TGTGCCAGCTCCCTTTCAGGACAGGGTCAAGAGACCCAGTACTTC. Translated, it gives CASSLSGQGQETQYF.

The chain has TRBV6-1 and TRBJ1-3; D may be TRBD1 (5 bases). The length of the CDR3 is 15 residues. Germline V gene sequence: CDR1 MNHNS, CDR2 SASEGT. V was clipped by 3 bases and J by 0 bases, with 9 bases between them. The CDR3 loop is CASSDRGNSGNTIYF. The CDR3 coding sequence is TGTGCCAGCAGTGATAGGGGAAACTCTGGAAACACCATATATTTT.

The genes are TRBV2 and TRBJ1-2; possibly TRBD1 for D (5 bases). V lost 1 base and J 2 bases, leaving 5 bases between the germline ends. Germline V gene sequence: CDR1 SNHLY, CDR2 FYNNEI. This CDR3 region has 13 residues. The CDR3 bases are TGTGCCAGCAGTGAAGGGACAAACTATGGCTACACCTTC. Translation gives CASSEGTNYGYTF.

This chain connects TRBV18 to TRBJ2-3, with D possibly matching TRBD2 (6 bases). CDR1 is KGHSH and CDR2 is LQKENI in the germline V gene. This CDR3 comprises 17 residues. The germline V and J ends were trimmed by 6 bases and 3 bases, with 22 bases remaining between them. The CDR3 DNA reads TGTGCCAGCTCCCCTGGAGTGGCCGGTGCGGGGACAGATACGCAGTATTTT. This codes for CASSPGVAGAGTDTQYF.

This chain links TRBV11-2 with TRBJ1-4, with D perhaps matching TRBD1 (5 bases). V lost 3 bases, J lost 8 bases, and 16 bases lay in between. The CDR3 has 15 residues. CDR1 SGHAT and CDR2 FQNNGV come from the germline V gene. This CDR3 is CASSFFGGGDEKLFF. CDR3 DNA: TGTGCCAGCAGCTTTTTCGGGGGTGGCGACGAAAAACTGTTTTTT.

The CDR3 DNA reads as TGCGCCAGCAGCTTGGGCGCCAACTACGAGCAGTACTTC. This encodes CASSLGANYEQYF. The chain is built from TRBV5-1 and TRBJ2-7, with unresolved D. Per the germline V gene, CDR1 is SGHRS and CDR2 is YFSETQ. There are 13 residues in the CDR3. V lost 0 bases and J lost 3, with 7 bases in between.

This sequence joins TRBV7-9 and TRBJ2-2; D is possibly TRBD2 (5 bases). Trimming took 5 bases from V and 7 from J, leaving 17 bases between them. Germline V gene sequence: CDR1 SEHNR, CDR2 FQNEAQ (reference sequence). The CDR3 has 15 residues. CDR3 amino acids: CASSLRTVSGGELFF. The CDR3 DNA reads TGTGCCAGCAGCCTAAGGACTGTCTCGGGCGGGGAGCTGTTTTTT. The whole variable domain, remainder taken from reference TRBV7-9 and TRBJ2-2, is DTGVSQNPRHKITKRGQNVTFRCDPISEHNRLYWYRQTLGQGPEFLTYFQNEAQLEKSRLLSDRFSAERPKGSFSTLEIQRTEQGDSAMYLCASSLRTVSGGELFFGEGSRLTVL.

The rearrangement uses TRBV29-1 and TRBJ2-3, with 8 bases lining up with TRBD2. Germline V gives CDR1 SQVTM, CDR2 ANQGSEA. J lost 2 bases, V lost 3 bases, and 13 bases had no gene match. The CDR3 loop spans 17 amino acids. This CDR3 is CSVEGGAGGENTDTQYF. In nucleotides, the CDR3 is TGCAGCGTTGAGGGGGGGGCCGGGGGGGAGAACACAGATACGCAGTATTTT.